The TCR beta chain under discussion was sequenced for a study of molecular identifiers for immune sequencing clone quantification. Study at large: Split five ways in replicates, RNA from around 20,000 or 99,000 naive CD8 cells had four portions sequenced.

Study-wide results and caveats: Clones that exceeded 20 RNA copies held over 98% of effector molecules, yet under 1% in naive cells.

When naive CD8 T cells were sorted, they were gated as CD8+CD4-CCR7+CD45RA+. V lost 5 bases and J lost 5; bases outside the gene matches: 10. The CDR3 totals 15 residues. Per germline, CDR1 SEHNR and CDR2 FQNEAQ (reference sequence). In its sample, this clonotype was seen many times. Its antigen remains unidentified. In preparing bulk TCR libraries, previously described methods and listed TCR primers were used. TCRdb reanalysed the PCR reads using MiXCR and keeps one entry per CDR3 protein. The sample has approximately 550,000 distinct CDR3 sequences; roughly 25% are singletons. The TCR comes from a human donor in good health. Some libraries in this study had Jurkat cell RNA spiked in. This sequence joins TRBV7-9 and TRBJ2-7; 9 bases line up with TRBD2. Material: naive CD8+ T cells from blood, with Jurkat cell RNA spiked in. Stated subset: FACS-sorted CD8+CD4-CCR7+CD45RA+ naive T cells. CDR3 sequence (DNA): TGTGCCAGCAGCCCCTATGGGGCTAGCGGGGACGAGCAGTACTTC. Its protein product is CASSPYGASGDEQYF.